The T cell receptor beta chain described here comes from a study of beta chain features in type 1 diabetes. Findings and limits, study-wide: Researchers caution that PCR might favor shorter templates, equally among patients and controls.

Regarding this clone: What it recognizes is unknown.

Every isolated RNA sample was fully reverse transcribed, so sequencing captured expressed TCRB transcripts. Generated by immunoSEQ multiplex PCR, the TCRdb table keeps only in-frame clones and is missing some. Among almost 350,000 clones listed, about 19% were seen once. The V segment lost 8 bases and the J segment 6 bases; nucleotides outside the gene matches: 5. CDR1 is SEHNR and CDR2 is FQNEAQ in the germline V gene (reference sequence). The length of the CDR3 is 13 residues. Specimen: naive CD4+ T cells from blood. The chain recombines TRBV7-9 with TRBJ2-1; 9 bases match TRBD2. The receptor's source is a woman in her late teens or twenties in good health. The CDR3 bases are TGTGCCAGCTTACTAGCGGGCTTCAATGAGCAGTTCTTC. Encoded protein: CASLLAGFNEQFF.